This is a list of T cell receptor beta chains from one sample in a study of CD8 T cells in Susac syndrome. TCRdb called the immunoSEQ multiplex PCR reads again in MiXCR, with one record for every CDR3 protein. The repertoire holds some 180,000 distinct CDR3 sequences, with about 95% as singletons. The specimen was CD4+ T cells from PBMCs. The receptors originated from a human donor in good health. CDR3s include the opening cysteine and the closing phenylalanine or tryptophan. Each record gives: clone size, V gene, J gene, D gene, CDR3 protein, CDR3 DNA. A D gene is named only where the DNA matches it firmly. Some rows mark clone size as missing; the rest say once, few, many or name a class of expanded clone.

size: .; V: TRBV15; J: TRBJ2-1; D: .; CDR3: CATSRDLGNNEQFF; DNA: TGTGCCACCAGCAGAGATCTCGGAAACAATGAGCAGTTCTTC
size: .; V: TRBV2; J: TRBJ2-7; D: .; CDR3: CASRTDNLSYEQYF; DNA: TGTGCCAGCAGGACAGACAACCTCTCCTACGAGCAGTACTTC
size: .; V: TRBV30; J: TRBJ1-5; D: .; CDR3: CAWSEEGPQPQHF; DNA: TGTGCCTGGAGTGAAGAGGGTCCTCAGCCCCAGCATTTT
size: .; V: TRBV24-1; J: TRBJ2-6; D: TRBD2; CDR3: CATSEAGLRANVLTF; DNA: TGTGCCACCAGTGAAGCGGGGCTTAGGGCCAACGTCCTGACTTTC
size: once; V: TRBV27; J: TRBJ2-7; D: .; CDR3: CASSPTGIPVEQYF; DNA: TGTGCCAGCAGTCCAACAGGGATCCCGGTCGAGCAGTACTTC
size: .; V: TRBV6-2/TRBV6-3; J: TRBJ2-1; D: TRBD1; CDR3: CASGQGNEQFF; DNA: TGTGCCAGCGGACAGGGAAATGAGCAGTTCTTC
size: .; V: TRBV7-2; J: TRBJ2-7; D: .; CDR3: CASSFPPIYYEQYF; DNA: TGTGCCAGCAGCTTTCCCCCGATTTACTACGAGCAGTACTTC
size: .; V: TRBV20-1; J: TRBJ2-5; D: .; CDR3: CSASALARQETQYF; DNA: TGCAGTGCTAGTGCACTAGCCCGACAAGAGACCCAGTACTTC
size: .; V: TRBV20-1; J: TRBJ2-3; D: TRBD2; CDR3: CSARRGGPADTQYF; DNA: TGCAGTGCTAGGAGGGGAGGGCCGGCAGATACGCAGTATTTT
size: .; V: TRBV23-1; J: TRBJ2-1; D: .; CDR3: CASSQLDSPSGDEQFF; DNA: TGCGCCAGCAGTCAATTGGACTCCCCTTCTGGGGATGAGCAGTTCTTC
size: .; V: TRBV18; J: TRBJ1-1; D: .; CDR3: CASSPNTNTEAFF; DNA: TGTGCCAGCTCACCAAACACGAACACTGAAGCTTTCTTT
size: .; V: TRBV5-1; J: TRBJ2-5; D: TRBD2; CDR3: CASSLAEIAGVRVETQYF; DNA: TGCGCCAGCAGCTTGGCCGAGATAGCGGGAGTGAGGGTAGAGACCCAGTACTTC
size: .; V: TRBV6-2/TRBV6-3; J: TRBJ2-4; D: .; CDR3: CASSYARGDIQYF; DNA: TGTGCCAGCAGTTACGCCAGGGGTGACATTCAGTACTTC
size: .; V: TRBV2; J: TRBJ2-5; D: .; CDR3: CASSVRLETQYF; DNA: TGTGCCAGCAGTGTACGGTTAGAGACCCAGTACTTC
size: .; V: TRBV20-1; J: TRBJ2-1; D: TRBD2; CDR3: CSAQLAGGPGEQFF; DNA: TGCAGTGCTCAACTAGCGGGAGGGCCGGGTGAGCAGTTCTTC
size: .; V: TRBV15; J: TRBJ2-1; D: .; CDR3: CATSRPRRGLEQFF; DNA: TGTGCCACCAGCAGACCCCGACGGGGACTTGAGCAGTTCTTC
size: .; V: TRBV28; J: TRBJ2-3; D: .; CDR3: CASSLSAGYRDTQYF; DNA: TGTGCCAGCAGTTTATCGGCGGGTTACAGGGATACGCAGTATTTT
size: .; V: TRBV18; J: TRBJ2-2; D: .; CDR3: CASSQTNTGELFF; DNA: TGTGCCAGCTCACAAACTAACACCGGGGAGCTGTTTTTT
size: .; V: TRBV23-1; J: TRBJ2-6; D: .; CDR3: CASSQGRSNSGANVLTF; DNA: TGCGCCAGCAGTCAAGGCAGATCAAACTCTGGGGCCAACGTCCTGACTTTC
size: .; V: TRBV20-1; J: TRBJ1-1; D: .; CDR3: CSAKAGGNTEAFF; DNA: TGCAGTGCTAAGGCGGGGGGGAACACTGAAGCTTTCTTT
size: once; V: TRBV24-1; J: TRBJ2-2; D: TRBD1; CDR3: CATRLTGGPGELFF; DNA: TGTGCCACCAGATTGACAGGGGGCCCCGGGGAGCTGTTTTTT
size: once; V: TRBV19; J: TRBJ2-7; D: .; CDR3: CASSAVGDNSYEQYF; DNA: TGTGCCAGTAGTGCGGTGGGGGACAACTCCTACGAGCAGTACTTC
size: .; V: TRBV2; J: TRBJ2-3; D: TRBD2; CDR3: CASSLGLAGGNTQYF; DNA: TGTGCCAGCAGTTTGGGACTAGCGGGAGGAAATACGCAGTATTTT
size: .; V: TRBV7-2; J: TRBJ2-3; D: .; CDR3: CASSLGGQADTQYF; DNA: TGTGCCAGCAGCTTGGGCGGACAAGCGGATACGCAGTATTTT
size: .; V: TRBV29-1; J: TRBJ2-6; D: TRBD1; CDR3: CSVEERTGWVGSSGANVLTF; DNA: TGCAGCGTTGAAGAGCGGACAGGATGGGTGGGTTCTTCTGGGGCCAACGTCCTGACTTTC
size: .; V: TRBV29-1; J: TRBJ2-1; D: .; CDR3: CSAQEGGKNEQFF; DNA: TGCAGCGCACAAGAGGGGGGCAAGAATGAGCAGTTCTTC
size: .; V: TRBV30; J: TRBJ2-1; D: .; CDR3: CAWGQGISYNEQFF; DNA: TGTGCCTGGGGGCAGGGGATCTCCTACAATGAGCAGTTCTTC
size: once; V: TRBV27; J: TRBJ2-7; D: .; CDR3: CASSLNLGYEQYF; DNA: TGTGCCAGCAGTTTAAATCTCGGGTACGAGCAGTACTTC
size: once; V: TRBV3-1; J: TRBJ1-2; D: TRBD1; CDR3: CASSHSGTGGNGYTF; DNA: TGTGCCAGCAGCCATTCCGGGACAGGGGGCAATGGCTACACCTTC
size: .; V: TRBV2; J: TRBJ2-1; D: TRBD1; CDR3: CASRGQGFHNEQFF; DNA: TGTGCCAGCAGGGGACAGGGATTCCACAATGAGCAGTTCTTC
size: .; V: TRBV12-3/TRBV12-4; J: TRBJ2-2; D: .; CDR3: CASSLRGVDTGELFF; DNA: TGTGCCAGCAGTTTAAGAGGGGTTGACACCGGGGAGCTGTTTTTT
size: .; V: TRBV30; J: TRBJ1-2; D: .; CDR3: CAWSVTVADYTF; DNA: TGTGCCTGGAGTGTAACGGTAGCAGACTACACCTTC
size: .; V: TRBV20-1; J: TRBJ2-5; D: TRBD2; CDR3: CSVSRSSGAQETQYF; DNA: TGCAGTGTTAGCCGGTCTAGCGGAGCACAAGAGACCCAGTACTTC
size: .; V: TRBV28; J: TRBJ1-5; D: .; CDR3: CAVEGNINQPQHF; DNA: TGTGCCGTCGAGGGGAACATTAATCAGCCCCAGCATTTT
size: .; V: TRBV20-1; J: TRBJ2-1; D: TRBD2; CDR3: CSASVREGRGDEQFF; DNA: TGCAGTGCTAGTGTCCGGGAGGGCCGGGGCGATGAGCAGTTCTTC
size: .; V: TRBV3-1; J: TRBJ2-7; D: .; CDR3: CASSPTDGGGEQYF; DNA: TGTGCCAGCAGCCCCACGGACGGAGGAGGGGAGCAGTACTTC
size: .; V: TRBV29-1; J: TRBJ2-7; D: TRBD1; CDR3: CSVGRQGNEQYF; DNA: TGCAGCGTAGGCAGACAGGGAAACGAGCAGTACTTC
size: .; V: TRBV29-1; J: TRBJ1-1; D: TRBD1; CDR3: CSVRTGSLEAFF; DNA: TGCAGCGTCCGGACAGGGTCGCTTGAAGCTTTCTTT
size: once; V: TRBV29-1; J: TRBJ2-1; D: .; CDR3: CSVVRAGLSYNEQFF; DNA: TGCAGCGTTGTCCGGGCGGGCCTCTCCTACAATGAGCAGTTCTTC
size: .; V: TRBV20-1; J: TRBJ2-7; D: .; CDR3: CSALRNFYEQYF; DNA: TGCAGTGCGCTTAGAAACTTCTACGAGCAGTACTTC
size: .; V: TRBV20-1; J: TRBJ1-1; D: .; CDR3: CSLDGVKVAFF; DNA: TGCAGCCTAGACGGCGTTAAGGTGGCTTTCTTT
size: few; V: TRBV6-6; J: TRBJ2-1; D: .; CDR3: CASSPLVNEQFF; DNA: TGTGCCAGCAGTCCCCTAGTGAATGAGCAGTTCTTC
size: .; V: TRBV7-2; J: TRBJ2-1; D: TRBD2; CDR3: CASSLGPTSGFSYNEQFF; DNA: TGTGCCAGCAGCTTAGGCCCCACTAGCGGTTTCTCCTACAATGAGCAGTTCTTC
size: .; V: TRBV29-1; J: TRBJ2-7; D: .; CDR3: CSVAKGAYAYEQYF; DNA: TGCAGCGTTGCGAAAGGGGCTTACGCCTACGAGCAGTACTTC